Presented here are 18 T cell receptor beta chains from one specimen sequenced in a study of cytomegalovirus exposure and HLA in healthy donors. Here immunoSEQ multiplex PCR was the method, and the copy in TCRdb shows in-frame clones only, minus some. Of tens of thousands of clones listed, around four fifths are singletons. What was sequenced was PBMCs. The receptors shown here come from a man aged 25-45 years in good health and CMV-seronegative.

The chain couples TRBV5-4 to TRBJ1-1; TRBD1 is a possible D gene (5 bases). Trimming took 1 base from V and 4 from J, leaving 5 bases between them. Germline loops: CDR1 SGHNT, CDR2 YYREEE (reference sequence). The CDR3 contains 12 residues. The CDR3 is CASSLQGTEAFF. The CDR3 DNA reads TGTGCCAGCAGCTTGCAGGGCACTGAAGCTTTCTTT.

The chain recombines TRBV9 with TRBJ2-2; 8 positions agree with TRBD2. Trimming at V came to 4 bases and at J to 2 bases, leaving 10 bases not matched to a gene. Germline lookup yields CDR1 SGDLS and CDR2 YYNGEE. This CDR3 has 17 amino acids. This chain's CDR3 is CASSQSRLAGNTGELFF. The CDR3 bases are TGTGCCAGCAGCCAATCCCGTTTAGCGGGAAACACCGGGGAGCTGTTTTTT.

The genes are TRBV5-3 and TRBJ2-7, with D perhaps TRBD1 (6 bases). TRBV5-3 is sorted into the ORF group, with uncertain function. There are 14 residues in the CDR3. Trimming took 3 bases from V and 3 from J, leaving 13 bases between them. The CDR3: CARSSRGHFYEQYV. CDR3 nucleotide sequence: TGTGCCAGAAGCTCCCGGGGACATTTCTACGAGCAGTACGTC.

The chain carries TRBV28 and TRBJ1-3; a weak D match, TRBD1 (5 bases). Trimming left V 3 bases short and J 11 bases short, with 14 bases between. The CDR3 runs to 13 residues. CDR1 and CDR2 from the germline V gene are MDHEN and SYDVKM. The CDR3 DNA follows: TGTGCCAGCAGTTTCGCGCAGGGTAGATCCATATATTTT. Its translation is CASSFAQGRSIYF.

This chain uses TRBV7-3 with TRBJ2-1, with 9 nucleotides matching TRBD2. Germline V gene sequence: CDR1 SGHTA, CDR2 FQGTGA. The V gene end was trimmed by 4 bases and the J gene end by 0 bases; junction bases not matched to a gene: 1. This CDR3 region has 15 residues. CDR3 bases: TGTGCCAGCAGCTATAGCGGGAGCTCCTACAATGAGCAGTTCTTC. This sequence encodes CASSYSGSSYNEQFF. Full variable domain (outside the CDR3, taken from reference TRBV7-3 and TRBJ2-1): GAGVSQTPSNKVTEKGKYVELRCDPISGHTALYWYRQSLGQGPEFLIYFQGTGAADDSGLPNDRFFAVRPEGSVSTLKIQRTERGDSAVYLCASSYSGSSYNEQFFGPGTRLTVL.

The chain employs TRBV28 and TRBJ2-1; a possible D gene is TRBD2 (6 bases). This CDR3 spans 17 amino acids. CDR1 and CDR2 from the germline V gene are MDHEN and SYDVKM. The V gene lost 5 bases and the J gene lost 5 bases, with 22 bases spanning the gap. CDR3 sequence: CASSSSGERFDNNEQFF. In nucleotides, the CDR3 is TGTGCCAGCAGTAGTAGCGGTGAGCGCTTTGATAACAATGAGCAGTTCTTC.

The gene calls are TRBV4-3 and TRBJ2-1; D gene unclear. The germline CDR1 and CDR2 sequences are LGHNA and YSLEER. The CDR3 totals 14 residues. Trimming shortened V by 4 bases and J by 8 bases, and 15 bases separated the two germline ends. Here the CDR3 reads CASSPTLIYDEQFF. The CDR3 nucleotides read TGCGCCAGCAGCCCCACTCTGATTTACGATGAGCAGTTCTTC.

V usage is TRBV9 and J usage is TRBJ2-5; 7 bases align to TRBD1. Per the germline V gene, CDR1 is SGDLS and CDR2 is YYNGEE. CDR3 length: 15 amino acids. The trim removed 2 bases at V and 4 bases at J, leaving 8 bases unmatched. CDR3 amino acids: CASSVGRGYSETQYF. CDR3 DNA sequence: TGTGCCAGCAGCGTCGGCAGGGGGTATTCAGAGACCCAGTACTTC.

The V and J genes are TRBV7-9 and TRBJ1-4; no clear D gene. Germline V gene sequence: CDR1 SEHNR, CDR2 FQNEAQ (reference sequence). The CDR3 length is 13 residues. Trimming stripped 0 bases from V and 8 bases from J, with 7 bases between. The CDR3 spells CASSLAGGEKLFF. CDR3 sequence (DNA): TGTGCCAGCAGCTTAGCCGGCGGGGAAAAACTGTTTTTT. Full variable domain (rest looked up from reference TRBV7-9 and TRBJ1-4): DTGVSQNPRHKITKRGQNVTFRCDPISEHNRLYWYRQTLGQGPEFLTYFQNEAQLEKSRLLSDRFSAERPKGSFSTLEIQRTEQGDSAMYLCASSLAGGEKLFFGSGTQLSVL.

J is TRBJ1-2 and V is TRBV4-3, with 9 bases lining up with TRBD1. The CDR3 totals 17 residues. With V trimmed by 3 bases and J by 6 bases, 14 bases remained unmatched. Germline CDR1 and CDR2: LGHNA and YSLEER. Written as DNA, the CDR3 is TGCGCCAGCAGCCAGGGGGGGTTGGGAACAGGGGGCGATGGCTACACCTTC. As protein: CASSQGGLGTGGDGYTF.

This chain connects TRBV7-8 to TRBJ2-7; D is unclear. Germline V gives CDR1 SGHVS, CDR2 FQNEAQ. Deletions cut 1 base from V and 4 bases from J, with 8 bases between. This CDR3 has 13 amino acids. The CDR3 sequence is CASSLVPGYEQYV. The CDR3 DNA reads as TGTGCCAGCAGCTTAGTTCCAGGTTACGAGCAGTACGTC.

The V call is TRBV4-2, the J call TRBJ1-2; 9 nucleotides line up with TRBD1. The CDR3 has 14 residues. The V gene's germline CDR1 is LGHNA and CDR2 YNFKEQ. V lost 3 bases, J lost 6 bases, and 5 bases stayed unmatched. CDR3 in amino acids: CASSQETGGDGYTF. CDR3 sequence (DNA): TGTGCCAGCAGCCAGGAGACAGGGGGGGATGGCTACACCTTC.

The gene calls are TRBV27 and TRBJ2-3, with 7 bases aligning to TRBD2. Losses at the gene ends were 7 bases for V and 1 base for J; bases not matched to a gene: 11. The germline V gene has CDR1 MNHEY and CDR2 SMNVEV (reference sequence). This CDR3 contains 16 residues. The CDR3 sequence is CASTRGAGAGTDTQYF. The CDR3 nucleotides read TGTGCCAGCACGCGAGGCGCGGGAGCTGGCACAGATACGCAGTATTTT.

The chain is built from TRBV19 and TRBJ2-1, with a possible D match to TRBD2 (5 bases). The CDR3 sequence is 14 residues long. The germline gives CDR1 LNHDA, CDR2 SQIVND (reference sequence). Trimming shortened V by 3 bases and J by 3 bases, and 9 bases separated the two germline ends. CDR3 DNA: TGTGCCAGTAGTATCCGGACTCACTACAATGAGCAGTTCTTC. It yields the protein CASSIRTHYNEQFF.

The rearrangement uses TRBV29-1 and TRBJ1-2, with D tentatively TRBD1 (5 bases). Germline loops: CDR1 SQVTM, CDR2 ANQGSEA. The CDR3 extends over 13 amino acids. Trimming took off 5 bases at V and 0 bases at J, with 10 bases between the two ends. CDR3 in DNA: TGCAGCGTTAAACCAGGGACTAACTATGGCTACACCTTC. Protein product: CSVKPGTNYGYTF.

There are a few counts of this clone. This rearrangement joins TRBV6-4 to TRBJ2-1; 7 bases are a match to TRBD2. CDR1 MRHNA and CDR2 SNTAGT come from the germline V gene. The CDR3 is made up of 15 amino acids. Germline trimming cut 2 bases from V and 5 bases from J; bases unmatched to any gene: 6. CDR3 bases: TGTGCCAGCAGTGACGGGGGGGGTGCTAACAATGAGCAGTTCTTC. Encoded protein: CASSDGGGANNEQFF.

This clone appeared once. This chain connects TRBV2 to TRBJ1-2; no reliable D call. The CDR3 has 14 residues. V dropped 8 bases and J dropped 5 bases, with 18 bases sitting between them. CDR1 SNHLY and CDR2 FYNNEI come from the germline V gene. The CDR3, as DNA: TGTGCCAGCCCTAGGCCGACCCAAAGATATGGCTACACCTTC. Translated, it gives CASPRPTQRYGYTF.

The chain links TRBV6-5 to TRBJ2-2, with a weak D call TRBD2 (5 bases). The germline CDR1 and CDR2 sequences are MNHEY and SVGAGI. CDR3 size: 14 residues. The V and J ends lost 2 bases and 6 bases respectively, with 10 bases between them. DNA of the CDR3: TGTGCCAGCAGTTACCAAAGCGGCCCCGGGGAGCTGTTTTTT. Translating it yields CASSYQSGPGELFF.